This TCR beta chain comes out of a study of sequential checkpoint blockade in melanoma. Across the whole study: Patients were randomized 1:1 to nivolumab-then-ipilimumab or ipilimumab-then-nivolumab first-line. Both treatment sequences were followed by maintenance nivolumab.

Per the germline V gene, CDR1 is SGHRS and CDR2 is YFSETQ. Trimming took 1 base from V and 4 from J; bases not matched to a gene: 8. The CDR3 has 17 amino acids. Repertoires were generated with immunoSEQ multiplex PCR, while TCRdb's copy carries only in-frame clones and drops some. The top ten clones hold about a fifth of a sample with 25,000 to 35,000 clones, around 73% of them seen once. Treatment specified: randomized to nivolumab then ipilimumab (arm A) or the reverse (arm B). From thawed PBMCs, live CD3+CD8+ cells negative for CD19 and CD56 were sorted. The TCR was taken from a human donor with melanoma. V is TRBV5-1 and J is TRBJ2-1; TRBD2 matches 10 bases. Sequenced material: CD8+ T cells sorted from blood (inferred from file names), taken from a patient given nivolumab and ipilimumab in sequence. CDR3 DNA: TGCGCCAGCAGCTTGTTATTAGCGGGAGGAGGGTACAATGAGCAGTTCTTC. Protein product: CASSLLLAGGGYNEQFF.